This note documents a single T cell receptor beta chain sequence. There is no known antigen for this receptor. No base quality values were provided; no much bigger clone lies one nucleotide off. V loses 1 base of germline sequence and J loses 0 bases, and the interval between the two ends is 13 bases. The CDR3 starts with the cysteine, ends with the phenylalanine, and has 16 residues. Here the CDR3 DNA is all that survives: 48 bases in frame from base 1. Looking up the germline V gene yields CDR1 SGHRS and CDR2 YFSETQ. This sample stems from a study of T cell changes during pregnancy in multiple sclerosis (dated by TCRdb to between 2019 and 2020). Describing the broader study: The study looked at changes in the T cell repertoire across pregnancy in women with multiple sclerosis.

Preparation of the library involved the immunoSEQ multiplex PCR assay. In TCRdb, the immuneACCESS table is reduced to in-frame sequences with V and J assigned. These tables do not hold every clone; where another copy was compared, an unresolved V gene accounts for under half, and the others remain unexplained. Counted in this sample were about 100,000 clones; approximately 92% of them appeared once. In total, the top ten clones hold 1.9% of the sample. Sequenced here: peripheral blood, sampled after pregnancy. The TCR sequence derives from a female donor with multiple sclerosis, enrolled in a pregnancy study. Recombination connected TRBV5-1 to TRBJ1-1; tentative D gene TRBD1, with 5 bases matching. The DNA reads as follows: TGCGCCAGCAGCTTGTCGGCAGGGCCCATGAACACTGAAGCTTTCTTT. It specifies CASSLSAGPMNTEAFF.